This T cell receptor beta chain emerged from a study of blood T cells in healthy people across ages. Trimming stripped 6 bases from V and 3 bases from J, with 15 bases between. The CDR3 covers 15 residues. Study-wide results and limits: Estimated diversity across one million T cells was deemed an underestimate. As naive T cell percentage varied, TCR beta diversity correlated strongly with it.

For the second PCR, which ran for roughly 6 to 12 cycles, a sample-barcoded 5' primer and a J-beta primer mix were used. MiXCR was run by TCRdb on the 5' RACE reads, yielding one entry per CDR3 protein. The profile covers about 1.7 million distinct CDR3 sequences, with roughly 27% appearing a single time and approximately 7.7% taken by the ten largest. Caucasian individuals from Russia who were healthy and aged about 6 to 90 acted as donors. This clonotype was recorded a few times. Its matching antigen is unknown. The sequence derives from a woman aged 25 to 39 in good health. Sequenced input: blood. The chain links TRBV12-3 or TRBV12-4 to TRBJ1-3; TRBD1 is a possible D gene (5 bases). CDR3 sequence: CASSLTAGGGNTIYF. The CDR3 DNA follows: TGTGCCAGCAGCCTCACGGCGGGGGGTGGAAACACCATATATTTT.